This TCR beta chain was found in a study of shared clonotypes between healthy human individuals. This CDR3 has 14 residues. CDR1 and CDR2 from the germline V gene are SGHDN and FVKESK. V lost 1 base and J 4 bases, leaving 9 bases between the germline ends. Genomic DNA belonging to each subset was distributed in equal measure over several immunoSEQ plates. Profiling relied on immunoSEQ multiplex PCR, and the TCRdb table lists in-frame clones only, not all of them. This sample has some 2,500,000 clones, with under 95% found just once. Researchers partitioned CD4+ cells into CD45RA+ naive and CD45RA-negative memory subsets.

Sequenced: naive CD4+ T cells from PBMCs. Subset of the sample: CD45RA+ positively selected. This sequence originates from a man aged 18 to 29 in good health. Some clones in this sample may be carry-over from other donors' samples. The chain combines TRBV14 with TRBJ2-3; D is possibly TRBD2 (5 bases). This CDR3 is CASSQGVRADTQYF. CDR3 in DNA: TGTGCCAGCAGCCAAGGAGTGAGGGCAGATACGCAGTATTTT.